This T cell receptor beta chain appears in the sequencing data of a study of CD8 T cells in ankylosing spondylitis (dated by TCRdb to 2016 to 2017). Study-wide context: To find TCR variants linked to disease, the study profiled T cell receptor beta repertoires in ankylosing spondylitis patients and healthy donors. Peripheral blood was sampled, and synovial fluid was also collected from ankylosing spondylitis patients. The whole study cohort included some 100 healthy donors and 20 to 30 ankylosing spondylitis patients. General study outcomes and caveats: Blood from ankylosing spondylitis patients appeared to be characterized by a TCR beta motif made up of eight highly homologous amino acid variants. The disease-linked clones were reported to be significantly enriched in matched synovial fluid samples from ankylosing spondylitis patients. The disease-linked clones showed a CD8+ phenotype and occurred at relatively low frequencies in peripheral blood. Some motif variants were previously reported in synovial fluid and blood of reactive arthritis patients, suggesting common disease-initiation mechanisms.

As to this clonotype: Its specific antigen is unknown. No much larger clone exists at a distance of one base, and base qualities are not known.

Instrument on record: Illumina HiSeq 2500. Quantitative 5'-RACE with molecular barcodes was the method used to prepare the TCR beta libraries. Turning to the authors' computational methods: To identify disease-linked TCR variants, a new computational method was used, one built on a probabilistic model of VDJ rearrangement. The public reads were reanalyzed by TCRdb: fastp trimming at Q25, MiXCR alignment, in-frame beta chains only. Rows are combined by CDR3 protein, so each entry shows the most common genes and DNA. It is TCRdb's table, rather than the study itself, that gives the V and J calls and clone size. The sample data list 750,000 to 850,000 distinct CDR3 sequences, and 10% to 15% of these were observed just once. The ten largest clones capture 0.51% of the sample. Relative to germline, V is 3 bases shorter and J is 0 bases shorter, with 10 bases between their ends. The CDR3 measures 15 amino acids from cysteine to phenylalanine. Of the read, only the CDR3 DNA is kept; its 45 bases are in frame from base 1. CDR1 and CDR2 are drawn from the germline V gene: MNHNS, SASEGT.

The chain couples TRBV6-1 to TRBJ2-3, with a tentative D gene TRBD2 over 5 matching bases. The TCR sequence derives from a male donor with ankylosing spondylitis. The material sequenced was blood, either unsorted or a sorted T cell fraction (not recorded which). The CDR3 loop reads CASSEPGLSTDTQYF. The DNA reads as follows: TGTGCCAGCAGTGAGCCCGGACTGAGCACAGATACGCAGTATTTT.